The source of this T cell receptor (beta chain) is a study of shared clonotypes between healthy human individuals. The study, taken as a whole, reports: Non-shared clonotypes displayed generation probabilities falling below those of clonotypes present in all four donors.

Sequenced by immunoSEQ multiplex PCR; TCRdb stores in-frame clones only, minus some. The data show about 820,000 clones, roughly 92% seen once. Naive CD8 cells were CD45RO-negative, positively selected for CCR7, excluding terminally differentiated effector memory CD45RA+ cells. Healthy HIV-negative adults without recent acute infections or vaccinations served as donors. CDR3 length: 14 amino acids. V lost 6 bases and J lost 5, with 13 bases in between. Germline V gives CDR1 MNHEY, CDR2 SMNVEV (reference sequence). With respect to this clone: The target antigen is unknown.

The chain carries TRBV27 and TRBJ2-2; D ambiguous. Material: naive CD8+ T cells sorted from blood. This clonotype was sampled from a man aged 25-45 years in good health. The CDR3 DNA reads as TGTGCCAGCAGAGAAGAGGTGGTGACCGGGGAGCTGTTTTTT. This sequence encodes CASREEVVTGELFF.